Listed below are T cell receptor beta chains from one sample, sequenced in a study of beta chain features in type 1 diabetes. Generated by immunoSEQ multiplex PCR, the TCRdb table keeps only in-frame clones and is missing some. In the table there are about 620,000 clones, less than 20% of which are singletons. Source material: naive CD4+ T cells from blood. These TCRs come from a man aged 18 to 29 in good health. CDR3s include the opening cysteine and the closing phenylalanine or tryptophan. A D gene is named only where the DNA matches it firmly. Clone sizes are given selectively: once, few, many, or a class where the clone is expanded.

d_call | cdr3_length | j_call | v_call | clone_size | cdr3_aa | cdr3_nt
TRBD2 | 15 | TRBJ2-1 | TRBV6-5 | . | CASSSSGGAKDEQFF | TGTGCCAGCAGTAGTAGCGGGGGGGCGAAAGATGAGCAGTTCTTC
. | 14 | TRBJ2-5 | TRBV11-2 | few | CASSPTAGQETQYF | TGTGCCAGCAGCCCCACGGCAGGGCAAGAGACCCAGTACTTC
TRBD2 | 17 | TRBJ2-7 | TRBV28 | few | CASSRSDPGLAAYEQYF | TGTGCCAGCAGCCGCAGCGACCCGGGACTAGCGGCCTACGAGCAGTACTTC
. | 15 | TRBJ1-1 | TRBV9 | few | CASSAGKKGVTEAFF | TGTGCCAGCAGCGCTGGGAAGAAAGGGGTCACTGAAGCTTTCTTT
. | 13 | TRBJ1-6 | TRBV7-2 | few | CASSSPQRSPLHF | TGTGCCAGCAGCTCCCCCCAGCGTTCACCCCTCCACTTT
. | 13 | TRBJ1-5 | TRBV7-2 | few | CASSPTIPQPQHF | TGTGCCAGCAGCCCGACAATTCCTCAGCCCCAGCATTTT
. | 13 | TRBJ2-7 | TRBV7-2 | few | CASSQGGSYEQYF | TGTGCCAGCAGCCAAGGTGGCAGTTACGAGCAGTACTTC
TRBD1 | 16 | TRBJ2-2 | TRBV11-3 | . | CASSRGTGEANRELFF | TGTGCCAGCAGCCGCGGGACAGGGGAGGCTAACAGGGAGCTGTTTTTT
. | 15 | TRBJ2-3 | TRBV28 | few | CASSFIVTATDTQYF | TGTGCCAGCAGTTTCATTGTCACCGCCACAGATACGCAGTATTTT
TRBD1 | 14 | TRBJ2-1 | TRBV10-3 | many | CAISGGTDYNEQFF | TGTGCCATCAGTGGGGGGACAGACTACAATGAGCAGTTCTTC
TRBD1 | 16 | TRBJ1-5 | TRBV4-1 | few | CASSQDGRGLNQPQHF | TGCGCCAGCAGCCAAGACGGCAGGGGGTTAAACCAGCCCCAGCATTTT
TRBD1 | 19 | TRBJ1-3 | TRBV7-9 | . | CASSLALGQGGASGNTIYF | TGTGCCAGCAGCTTAGCACTCGGACAGGGTGGTGCGAGCGGAAACACCATATATTTT
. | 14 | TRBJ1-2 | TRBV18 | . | CASSLTGENYGYTF | TGTGCCAGCTCACTTACGGGTGAAAACTATGGCTACACCTTC
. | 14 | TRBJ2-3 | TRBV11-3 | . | CASSVHIGGDTQYF | TGTGCCAGCAGCGTCCATATAGGCGGGGATACGCAGTATTTT
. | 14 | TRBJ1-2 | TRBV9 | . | CASSRQANSYGYTF | TGTGCCAGCAGCCGTCAGGCCAACTCCTATGGCTACACCTTC
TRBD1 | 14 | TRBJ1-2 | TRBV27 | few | CASRKTGANYGYTF | TGTGCCAGCAGAAAGACAGGGGCTAACTATGGCTACACCTTC
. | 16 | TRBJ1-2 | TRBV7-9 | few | CASSLGGTVVNYGYTF | TGTGCCAGCAGCTTGGGGGGTACGGTGGTTAACTATGGCTACACCTTC
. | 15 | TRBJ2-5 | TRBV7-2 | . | CASSRRPGGQETQYF | TGTGCCAGCAGCCGGAGACCCGGGGGACAAGAGACCCAGTACTTC